Presented here are 31 T cell receptor beta chains from one specimen sequenced in a study of technical replicates of blood from a handful of donors. Libraries were prepared by immunoSEQ multiplex PCR; TCRdb keeps only in-frame clonotypes and omits some of them. The sample carries roughly 80,000 clones, roughly 90% recorded once. Sequences were obtained from T cells isolated from PBMCs. These receptors all come from a human donor in good health.

V is TRBV5-8 and J is TRBJ1-2, with 9 bases aligning to TRBD1. CDR1 SGHTS and CDR2 YDEGEE come from the germline V gene. The CDR3 contains 14 residues. Unmatched junction bases numbered 3, after V lost 4 bases and J lost 2 bases. The CDR3 loop reads CASSPGTGNYGYTF. In nucleotides, the CDR3 is TGTGCCAGCAGCCCGGGGACAGGGAACTATGGCTACACCTTC.

The chain carries TRBV2 and TRBJ2-6; D gene uncertain. V was cut by 1 base and J by 0 bases, with 4 bases left in between. Germline V CDR1 and CDR2: SNHLY, FYNNEI. The CDR3 is made up of 15 amino acids. CDR3 bases: TGTGCCAGCAGTGAAGGGAGCTCTGGGGCCAACGTCCTGACTTTC. Translated, it gives CASSEGSSGANVLTF. Based on the CDR3 plus reference TRBV2 and TRBJ2-6, the full variable domain is EPEVTQTPSHQVTQMGQEVILRCVPISNHLYFYWYRQILGQKVEFLVSFYNNEISEKSEIFDDQFSVERPDGSNFTLKIRSTKLEDSAMYFCASSEGSSGANVLTFGAGSRLTVL.

The chain employs TRBV6-5 and TRBJ1-2, with D possibly TRBD1 on 6 matching bases. Looked up from germline, CDR1 is MNHEY and CDR2 is SVGAGI. V was shortened by 6 bases and J by 5 bases, with 16 bases between the two germline ends. CDR3 size: 14 residues. The CDR3: CASRSGPQGYGYTF. CDR3 nucleotides: TGTGCCAGCAGGTCCGGACCCCAGGGGTATGGCTACACCTTC.

The chain links TRBV27 to TRBJ2-1, with 7 bases identical to TRBD1. Unmatched junction bases numbered 8, after V lost 6 bases and J lost 9 bases. CDR1 MNHEY and CDR2 SMNVEV come from the germline V gene (reference sequence). The CDR3 is made up of 13 amino acids. CDR3 sequence (DNA): TGTGCCAGCAGCCAAAGGGGGCGGAGTGAGCAGTTCTTC. It yields the protein CASSQRGRSEQFF.

The V call is TRBV10-1, the J call TRBJ2-3; 14 bases align to TRBD2. CDR3 size: 15 residues. Trimming at V came to 8 bases and at J to 10 bases, leaving 11 bases not matched to a gene. Germline values: CDR1 WNHNN, CDR2 SYGVQD (reference sequence). The CDR3 loop is CASGWTSGRLASQYF. CDR3 DNA: TGCGCCAGCGGCTGGACTAGCGGGAGGTTGGCTTCGCAGTATTTT.

This chain joins TRBV30 and TRBJ1-2, with unresolved D. The germline V gene encodes CDR1 GTSNPN and CDR2 SVGIG (reference sequence). V shed 2 bases and J shed 5 bases, with 9 bases lying between them. This CDR3 region has 12 residues. The CDR3 protein is CAWSPFTYGYTF. The CDR3 DNA is TGTGCCTGGAGTCCTTTCACTTATGGCTACACCTTC.

This rearrangement joins TRBV2 to TRBJ2-7, with D possibly being TRBD2 (5 bases). Trimming removed 2 bases from V and 3 bases from J, with 5 bases in between. The CDR3 length is 12 residues. Germline values: CDR1 SNHLY, CDR2 FYNNEI. Here the CDR3 DNA reads TGTGCCAGCAGTGAAACTAGCTACGAGCAGTACTTC. Residues: CASSETSYEQYF.

The V and J genes are TRBV10-3 and TRBJ2-7, with TRBD2 identical over 8 bases. Germline CDR1 is ENHRY and CDR2 is SYGVKD. The length of the CDR3 is 15 residues. V lost 0 bases and J lost 1; bases outside the gene matches: 2. This CDR3 is CAISESASGSYEQYF. The CDR3 DNA reads as TGTGCCATCAGTGAGTCGGCTAGCGGGTCCTACGAGCAGTACTTC.

The rearrangement links TRBV27 to TRBJ1-1; D is perhaps TRBD1 (6 bases). Trimming removed 0 bases at V and 7 bases at J, with 15 bases between. This CDR3 comprises 15 residues. Germline V lookup: CDR1 MNHEY, CDR2 SMNVEV (reference sequence). CDR3 region: CASSLSRAGVSEAFF. As DNA, the CDR3 is TGTGCCAGCAGTTTATCGAGGGCAGGGGTTAGTGAAGCTTTCTTT.

CDR3 sequence: CASLPSGRTDTQYF. DNA of the CDR3: TGTGCCAGCCTACCTAGCGGACGCACAGATACGCAGTATTTT. V and J are TRBV6-1 and TRBJ2-3, with 7 nucleotides matching TRBD2. The germline V gene encodes CDR1 MNHNS and CDR2 SASEGT. J gave up 1 base and V 8 bases, and 6 bases lay outside the gene matches. The CDR3 is 14 amino acids.

V is TRBV7-9 and J is TRBJ2-7; D ambiguous. V lost 5 bases to trimming and J lost 3 bases, with 8 bases between them. The germline V gene has CDR1 SEHNR and CDR2 FQNEAQ (reference sequence). This CDR3 spans 12 amino acids. CDR3 region: CASSRTGYEQYF. CDR3 bases: TGTGCCAGCAGCCGAACGGGCTACGAGCAGTACTTC.

The chain carries TRBV19 and TRBJ2-1; the D is unclear. With 4 bases removed from V and 4 bases from J, the gap between germline ends came to 8 bases. CDR3 length: 13 amino acids. Germline CDR1 is LNHDA and CDR2 is SQIVND (reference sequence). DNA for the CDR3: TGTGCCAGTAGTAGGGCGACATACAATGAGCAGTTCTTC. Protein: CASSRATYNEQFF.

V usage is TRBV7-9 and J usage is TRBJ2-2; D might be TRBD2 (6 bases). The germline gives CDR1 SEHNR, CDR2 FQNEAQ (reference sequence). This CDR3 is 15 amino acids long. The ends were cut back, 5 bases at V and 4 bases at J, with 14 bases in the middle. CDR3 residues: CASSLYSGATGELFF. CDR3 nucleotides: TGTGCCAGCAGCCTTTATAGCGGTGCCACCGGGGAGCTGTTTTTT. The full variable domain, with the rest looked up from reference TRBV7-9 and TRBJ2-2, is DTGVSQNPRHKITKRGQNVTFRCDPISEHNRLYWYRQTLGQGPEFLTYFQNEAQLEKSRLLSDRFSAERPKGSFSTLEIQRTEQGDSAMYLCASSLYSGATGELFFGEGSRLTVL.

The chain employs TRBV7-6 and TRBJ1-2; D might be TRBD1 (6 bases). CDR1 and CDR2 from the germline V gene are SGHVS and FNYEAQ. This CDR3 region has 13 residues. The ends were cut back, 3 bases at V and 6 bases at J, with 11 bases in the middle. CDR3 loop: CASSFGTTDGYTF. CDR3 nucleotides: TGTGCCAGCAGCTTCGGGACAACCGATGGCTACACCTTC. The full variable domain, its missing parts supplied by reference TRBV7-6 and TRBJ1-2, is GAGVSQSPRYKVTKRGQDVALRCDPISGHVSLYWYRQALGQGPEFLTYFNYEAQQDKSGLPNDRFSAERPEGSISTLTIQRTEQRDSAMYRCASSFGTTDGYTFGSGTRLTVV.

The chain joins TRBV28 to TRBJ2-5, with a possible D match to TRBD1 (7 bases). The CDR3 is made up of 15 amino acids. Germline V lookup: CDR1 MDHEN, CDR2 SYDVKM. V gave up 2 bases and J gave up 5 bases, with 15 bases separating them. This CDR3 is CASSLGGGGYETQYF. DNA for the CDR3: TGTGCCAGCAGTTTAGGAGGGGGCGGTTACGAGACCCAGTACTTC.

The chain recombines TRBV25-1 with TRBJ1-1; D call uncertain. In germline, CDR1 is MGHDK, CDR2 SYGVNS. The CDR3 totals 13 residues. V was pared by 4 bases and J by 4 bases, with 10 bases between. The CDR3 DNA follows: TGTGCCAGCAGTGCAACCACACGCACTGAAGCTTTCTTT. Translating it yields CASSATTRTEAFF.

The chain joins TRBV15 to TRBJ2-1; TRBD2 might be the D (5 bases). V gave up 2 bases and J gave up 3 bases, with 8 bases separating them. Per the germline V gene, CDR1 is LNHNV and CDR2 is YYDKDF (reference sequence). CDR3 length: 14 amino acids. The CDR3 region has the DNA TGTGCCACCAGCAGACTCCGGGGCTACAATGAGCAGTTCTTC. It encodes CATSRLRGYNEQFF.

This clone was counted a single time. The V and J genes are TRBV7-2 and TRBJ1-2, with D possibly matching TRBD1 (5 bases). Looked up from germline, CDR1 is SGHTA and CDR2 is FQGNSA. This CDR3 contains 15 residues. V lost 2 bases, J lost 0 bases, and 10 bases lay in between. CDR3 sequence reads: CASSLTQTANYGYTF. CDR3 DNA sequence: TGTGCCAGCAGCTTAACTCAGACAGCTAACTATGGCTACACCTTC.

The chain combines TRBV19 with TRBJ2-7, with D possibly being TRBD2 (6 bases). Trimming pared 10 bases from V and 0 bases from J, leaving 16 bases between. CDR1 and CDR2 (germline): LNHDA, SQIVND (reference sequence). The CDR3 runs 14 residues. In DNA, the CDR3 is TGTGCCACCGAAAGGGGTAGCGGCTCCTACGAGCAGTACTTC. Translating it yields CATERGSGSYEQYF.

This sequence joins TRBV21-1 and TRBJ2-7; no DNA check was done on the table's D call, TRBD1. TRBV21-1 is deemed a pseudogene. CDR3 length equals 15 residues. The CDR3 nucleotides are TGTGCCAGCAGCAAAGCGCTTGGTGGGGCTTACGAGCAGTACTTC. As protein: CASSKALGGAYEQYF.

The V call is TRBV18, the J call TRBJ2-3; D unclear. Deletions cut 2 bases from V and 5 bases from J, with 5 bases between. Germline values: CDR1 KGHSH, CDR2 LQKENI. This CDR3 is 12 amino acids long. CDR3 DNA sequence: TGTGCCAGCTCACCAACGGGAGATACGCAGTATTTT. Residues: CASSPTGDTQYF.

This chain joins TRBV19 and TRBJ1-3; D may be TRBD1 (5 bases). Germline CDR1 is LNHDA and CDR2 is SQIVND (reference sequence). The length of the CDR3 is 14 residues. V was pared by 7 bases and J by 2 bases, with 12 bases between. The CDR3 nucleotides are TGTGCCAGTACCCCGGGCAGGGCTGGAAACACCATATATTTT. This codes for CASTPGRAGNTIYF. The complete variable domain, with remaining parts taken from reference TRBV19 and TRBJ1-3, reads DGGITQSPKYLFRKEGQNVTLSCEQNLNHDAMYWYRQDPGQGLRLIYYSQIVNDFQKGDIAEGYSVSREKKESFPLTVTSAQKNPTAFYLCASTPGRAGNTIYFGEGSWLTVV.

The V gene is TRBV7-3, the J gene TRBJ2-3; the D is unclear. The CDR3 consists of 16 residues. V gave up 4 bases and J gave up 0 bases, with 14 bases separating them. The germline V gene has CDR1 SGHTA and CDR2 FQGTGA. The CDR3 region has the DNA TGTGCCAGCAGCTCAGGCCCGCGAACTAGCACAGATACGCAGTATTTT. Residues: CASSSGPRTSTDTQYF.

This clone was seen just once. The genes are TRBV25-1 and TRBJ1-4, with 8 bases lining up with TRBD1. V gave up 2 bases and J gave up 0 bases; unmatched junction bases: 5. The germline CDR1 and CDR2 sequences are MGHDK and SYGVNS. The CDR3 has 17 amino acids. This chain's CDR3 is CASSEDRGTSTNEKLFF. DNA of the CDR3: TGTGCCAGCAGTGAAGACAGGGGCACATCAACTAATGAAAAACTGTTTTTT.

The gene calls are TRBV6-5 and TRBJ2-7; D not certain. CDR1 and CDR2 from the germline V gene are MNHEY and SVGAGI. The CDR3 totals 12 residues. The V and J ends lost 2 bases and 6 bases respectively, with 8 bases between them. Here the CDR3 DNA reads TGTGCCAGCAGTTACGCCGGTTTCGAGCAGTACTTC. Translated: CASSYAGFEQYF.

This chain connects TRBV10-3 to TRBJ2-4, with 9 bases matching TRBD2. V lost 2 bases to trimming and J lost 0 bases; unmatched junction nucleotides: 5. CDR1 is ENHRY, CDR2 SYGVKD, per germline. CDR3 length: 17 residues. The CDR3 nucleotides are TGTGCCATCAGTGAGCGGACTAGCGATACAGCCAAAAACATTCAGTACTTC. Its protein is CAISERTSDTAKNIQYF.

The chain recombines TRBV5-6 with TRBJ2-1, with D possibly being TRBD1 (5 bases). The CDR3 contains 12 residues. Germline CDR1 is SGHDT and CDR2 is YYEEEE. Trimming took off 6 bases at V and 9 bases at J, with 13 bases between the two ends. CDR3 sequence: CASTNSGSEQFF. CDR3 sequence (DNA): TGTGCCAGCACCAATTCAGGGTCTGAGCAGTTCTTC.

The chain employs TRBV5-1 and TRBJ2-7; 11 bases agree with TRBD1. CDR3 length: 16 amino acids. Unmatched junction bases numbered 8, after V lost 4 bases and J lost 2 bases. Germline CDR1 is SGHRS and CDR2 is YFSETQ. The CDR3 loop is CASSIGQGASAYEQYF. The CDR3 DNA is TGCGCCAGCAGCATCGGACAGGGGGCTTCTGCCTACGAGCAGTACTTC.

The chain uses TRBV21-1 and TRBJ2-7; the table's D call TRBD2 went unverified against the DNA. TRBV21-1 is a recognized pseudogene. The CDR3 contains 18 residues. The CDR3 loop is CASSEEGVLSGPSYEQYF. CDR3 coding DNA: TGTGCCAGCAGCGAAGAAGGGGTATTGAGCGGGCCCTCCTACGAGCAGTACTTC.

The chain is built from TRBV6-5 and TRBJ2-2; D is possibly TRBD1 (6 bases). Germline V lookup: CDR1 MNHEY, CDR2 SVGAGI. The CDR3 spans 14 residues. V dropped 2 bases and J dropped 4 bases, with 8 bases sitting between them. The CDR3 reads CASSYGTLTGELFF. The CDR3, as DNA: TGTGCCAGCAGTTACGGGACACTCACCGGGGAGCTGTTTTTT.

V is TRBV28 and J is TRBJ2-5; D ambiguous. The CDR3 sequence is 15 residues long. Per germline, CDR1 MDHEN and CDR2 SYDVKM. The germline V and J ends were trimmed by 4 bases and 4 bases, with 16 bases remaining between them. For the CDR3, the DNA is TGTGCCAGCAGTTCCCACGCGCAATTCCCAGAGACCCAGTACTTC. It codes for CASSSHAQFPETQYF.